Following are 17 T cell receptor beta chains from one sample sequenced in a study of CXCR4 blockade with PD-1 therapy in pancreatic cancer. Repertoires were generated with immunoSEQ multiplex PCR, while TCRdb's copy carries only in-frame clones and drops some. The sample contains some 3,200 clones, 39% of which appear only once. Sequenced input: tumor tissue. The receptors were gathered from a human donor with pancreatic ductal adenocarcinoma.

This clone was picked up a small number of times. The CDR3 end falls 1 residue outside the read, so it is completed with the germline J gene. The rearrangement uses TRBV10-3 and TRBJ2-7; the D gene could be TRBD1 or TRBD2 (5 bases each). The CDR3 totals 15 residues. Trimming pared 2 bases from V and 3 bases from J, leaving 14 bases between. The germline V gene encodes CDR1 ENHRY and CDR2 SYGVKD. Partial CDR3 DNA: TGTGCCATCAGTGAGATATCCCGGGACCTCTACGAGCAGTAC. Its protein is CAISEISRDLYEQY. The CDR3 in its entirety is CAISEISRDLYEQYF.

The chain joins TRBV6-8 to TRBJ1-2; D possibly corresponds to TRBD1 (5 bases). Germline-derived CDR1 and CDR2 are MNHGY and SAAAGT. This CDR3 contains 12 residues. Trimming took 7 bases from V and 7 from J, leaving 13 bases between them. The CDR3 nucleotides are TGTGCCAGCAAGACGGGGGATCGTGGCTACACCTTC. Its translation: CASKTGDRGYTF.

The rearrangement joins TRBV18 to TRBJ1-1, with D possibly matching TRBD1 (5 bases). This CDR3 contains 15 residues. The germline CDR1 and CDR2 sequences are KGHSH and LQKENI. Deletions cut 0 bases from V and 6 bases from J, with 14 bases between. The CDR3 sequence: CASSPPGRDRSEAFF. DNA for the CDR3: TGTGCCAGCTCACCACCGGGCAGGGACCGATCTGAAGCTTTCTTT.

The CDR3 protein is CATSREPGGNQPQHF. CDR3 DNA: TGTGCCACCAGCAGAGAACCAGGGGGAAATCAGCCCCAGCATTTT. The V call is TRBV15, the J call TRBJ1-5, with 7 positions matching TRBD1. V shed 0 bases, J shed 4 bases, and the junction held 3 bases outside the gene matches. The length of the CDR3 is 15 residues. The germline V gene encodes CDR1 LNHNV and CDR2 YYDKDF (reference sequence). Looking up the rest from reference TRBV15 and TRBJ1-5 gives the full variable domain: DAMVIQNPRYQVTQFGKPVTLSCSQTLNHNVMYWYQQKSSQAPKLLFHYYDKDFNNEADTPDNFQSRRPNTSFCFLDIRSPGLGDTAMYLCATSREPGGNQPQHFGDGTRLSIL.

This clone was detected once. The rearrangement links TRBV18 to TRBJ2-5; D not resolved. This CDR3 spans 14 amino acids. The V gene lost 4 bases and the J gene lost 0 bases, with 9 bases spanning the gap. From germline, CDR1 is KGHSH and CDR2 LQKENI. The CDR3 DNA sequence: TGTGCCAGCTCACAGGCGGCAGACCAAGAGACCCAGTACTTC. This encodes CASSQAADQETQYF.

This clone was observed a single time. V usage is TRBV14 and J usage is TRBJ2-1; 8 positions agree with TRBD2. The CDR3 has 13 amino acids. Unmatched junction bases numbered 6, after V lost 4 bases and J lost 10 bases. The germline CDR1 and CDR2 sequences are SGHDN and FVKESK. This chain's CDR3 is CASSRGLAEEQFF. CDR3 in DNA: TGTGCCAGCAGCCGAGGACTAGCCGAGGAGCAGTTCTTC.

To note about this clone: The same CDR3 can be traced to other DNA sequences in this sample. The chain links TRBV30 to TRBJ2-7, with D possibly being TRBD1 (5 bases). V lost 2 bases to trimming and J lost 4 bases, with 9 bases between them. This CDR3 is built from 12 residues. From germline, CDR1 is GTSNPN and CDR2 SVGIG (reference sequence). CDR3 DNA: TGTGCCTGGAGTTTGACAGATTACGAGCAGTACTTC. Amino acids: CAWSLTDYEQYF.

Only one count was recorded for this clone. The rearrangement joins TRBV18 to TRBJ2-7; no clear D. This CDR3 contains 14 residues. Trimming left V 1 base short and J 2 bases short, with 9 bases between. Germline values: CDR1 KGHSH, CDR2 LQKENI. For the CDR3, the DNA is TGTGCCAGCTCACCACGGTCCGAGACCTACGAGCAGTACTTC. This sequence encodes CASSPRSETYEQYF. Full variable domain (remainder filled in from reference TRBV18 and TRBJ2-7): NAGVMQNPRHLVRRRGQEARLRCSPMKGHSHVYWYRQLPEEGLKFMVYLQKENIIDESGMPKERFSAEFPKEGPSILRIQQVVRGDSAAYFCASSPRSETYEQYFGPGTRLTVT.

By its share, this clone is medium-sized. V gene TRBV9 combines with J gene TRBJ1-3, with TRBD1 matching 9 bases. Looked up from germline, CDR1 is SGDLS and CDR2 is YYNGEE. CDR3 size: 16 residues. After removal of 2 bases from V and 4 bases from J, the junction contained 7 bases not matched to a gene. CDR3 region: CASSVTGTGYGNTIYF. The CDR3 DNA sequence: TGTGCCAGCAGCGTTACTGGGACAGGGTACGGAAACACCATATATTTT.

The chain has TRBV6-8 and TRBJ1-3, with a possible D match to TRBD1 (5 bases). This CDR3 contains 14 residues. In germline, CDR1 is MNHGY, CDR2 SAAAGT. Trimming pared 5 bases from V and 1 base from J, leaving 9 bases between. The chain's CDR3 is CASSERGSGNTIYF. CDR3 bases: TGTGCCAGCAGTGAGCGGGGGTCTGGAAACACCATATATTTT.

The chain is built from TRBV30 and TRBJ2-1; 9 bases map to TRBD1. The CDR3 contains 12 residues. The V and J ends lost 2 bases and 16 bases, in that order; junction bases with no gene match: 9. Germline loops: CDR1 GTSNPN, CDR2 SVGIG (reference sequence). CDR3 coding DNA: TGTGCCTGGAGTCCGACGACAGGGGGTAATTTCTTC. As protein: CAWSPTTGGNFF.

The chain links TRBV30 to TRBJ2-7; 13 bases agree with TRBD2. Germline lookup yields CDR1 GTSNPN and CDR2 SVGIG (reference sequence). CDR3 length: 14 residues. Trimming cost V 5 bases and J 1 base; bases outside gene matches: 2. The CDR3 loop is CAWGLAGVSYEQYF. Here the CDR3 DNA reads TGTGCCTGGGGACTAGCGGGGGTATCCTACGAGCAGTACTTC.

This clone appeared a single time. The chain carries TRBV19 and TRBJ2-5, with TRBD1 matching over 9 bases. With 7 bases clipped from V and 4 bases from J, the junction kept 4 bases outside the gene matches. This CDR3 contains 13 residues. CDR1 and CDR2 from the germline V gene are LNHDA and SQIVND (reference sequence). CDR3 bases: TGTGCCAGTACCCCGACAGGGGGAGAGACCCAGTACTTC. This translates into CASTPTGGETQYF.

This clone came up a few times. The genes are TRBV6-8 and TRBJ1-2; D may be TRBD1 (6 bases). V was shortened by 10 bases and J by 8 bases, with 17 bases between the two germline ends. The germline gives CDR1 MNHGY, CDR2 SAAAGT. The CDR3 contains 12 residues. This CDR3 is CATNTGTVGYTF. The CDR3 bases are TGTGCCACCAACACAGGGACGGTCGGCTACACCTTC.

The chain uses TRBV4-1 and TRBJ1-6, with no clear D. Germline assignment: CDR1 MGHRA and CDR2 YSYEKL. Trimming removed 1 base at V and 9 bases at J, with 7 bases between. The CDR3 spans 13 residues. CDR3 protein: CASSQGQASPLHF. Written as DNA, the CDR3 is TGCGCCAGCAGCCAAGGGCAGGCTTCACCCCTCCACTTT.

V gene TRBV15 combines with J gene TRBJ1-5; D call uncertain. Trimming pared 0 bases from V and 3 bases from J, leaving 9 bases between. The CDR3 contains 15 residues. CDR1 is LNHNV and CDR2 is YYDKDF in the germline V gene (reference sequence). CDR3 DNA sequence: TGTGCCACCAGCAGAGATACGGGTGACAATCAGCCCCAGCATTTT. This codes for CATSRDTGDNQPQHF.

The V call is TRBV19, the J call TRBJ1-4; D gene unclear. The germline CDR1 and CDR2 sequences are LNHDA and SQIVND (reference sequence). Trimming stripped 5 bases from V and 8 bases from J, with 9 bases between. This CDR3 has 12 amino acids. CDR3 sequence: CASSGLTEKLFF. The CDR3 DNA sequence: TGTGCCAGTAGTGGCCTTACGGAAAAACTGTTTTTT.